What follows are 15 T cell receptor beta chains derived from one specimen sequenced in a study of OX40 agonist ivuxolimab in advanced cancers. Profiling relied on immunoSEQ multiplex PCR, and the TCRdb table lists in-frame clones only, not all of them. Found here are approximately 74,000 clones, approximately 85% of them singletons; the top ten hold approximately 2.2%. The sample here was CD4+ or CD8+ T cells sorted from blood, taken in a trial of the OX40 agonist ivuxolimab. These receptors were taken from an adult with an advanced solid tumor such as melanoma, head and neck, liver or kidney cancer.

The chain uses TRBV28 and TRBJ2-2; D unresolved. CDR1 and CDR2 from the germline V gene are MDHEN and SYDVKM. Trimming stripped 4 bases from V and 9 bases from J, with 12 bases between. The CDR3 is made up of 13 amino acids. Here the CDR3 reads CASSSRRARELFF. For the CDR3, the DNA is TGTGCCAGCAGTTCGCGACGGGCCCGGGAGCTGTTTTTT.

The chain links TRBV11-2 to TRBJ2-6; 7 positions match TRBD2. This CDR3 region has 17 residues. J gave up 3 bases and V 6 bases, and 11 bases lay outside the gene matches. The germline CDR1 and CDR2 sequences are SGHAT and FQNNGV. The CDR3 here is CASRFWGRGYGANVLTF. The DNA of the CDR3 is TGTGCCAGCAGGTTTTGGGGGAGGGGTTATGGGGCCAACGTCCTGACTTTC.

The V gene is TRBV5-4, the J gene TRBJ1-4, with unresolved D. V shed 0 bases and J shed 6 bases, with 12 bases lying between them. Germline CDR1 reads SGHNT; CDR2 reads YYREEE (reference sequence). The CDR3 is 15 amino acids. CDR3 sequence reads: CASSLGGVRDEKLFF. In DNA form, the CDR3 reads TGTGCCAGCAGCTTGGGCGGGGTTAGGGATGAAAAACTGTTTTTT.

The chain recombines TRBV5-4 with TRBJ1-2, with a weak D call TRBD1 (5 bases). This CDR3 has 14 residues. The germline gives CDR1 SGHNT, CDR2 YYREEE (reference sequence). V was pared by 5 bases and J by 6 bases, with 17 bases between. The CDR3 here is CASSIGGGIDGYTF. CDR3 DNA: TGTGCCAGCAGTATTGGGGGTGGGATAGATGGCTACACCTTC.

The CDR3 region has the DNA TGTGCCAGCAGCTTGGCCTCTGGGACAGGATTGGTGGAGCTGTTTTTT. This codes for CASSLASGTGLVELFF. The chain uses TRBV7-6 and TRBJ2-2; 8 nucleotides line up with TRBD1. J gave up 10 bases and V 3 bases, and 13 bases lay outside the gene matches. The CDR3 extends over 16 amino acids. CDR1 is SGHVS and CDR2 is FNYEAQ in the germline V gene.

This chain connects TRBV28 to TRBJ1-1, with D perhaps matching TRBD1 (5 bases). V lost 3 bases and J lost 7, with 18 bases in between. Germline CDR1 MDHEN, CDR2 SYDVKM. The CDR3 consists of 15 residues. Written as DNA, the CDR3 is TGTGCCAGCAGTTTTTGGGACCCTAGAAGGAATGAAGCTTTCTTT. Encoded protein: CASSFWDPRRNEAFF.

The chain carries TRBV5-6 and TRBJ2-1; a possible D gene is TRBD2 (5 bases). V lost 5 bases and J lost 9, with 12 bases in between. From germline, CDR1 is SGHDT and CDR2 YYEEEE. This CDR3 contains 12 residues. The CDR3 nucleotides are TGTGCCAGCAGTCCGACCGGAGGTGAGCAGTTCTTC. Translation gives CASSPTGGEQFF.

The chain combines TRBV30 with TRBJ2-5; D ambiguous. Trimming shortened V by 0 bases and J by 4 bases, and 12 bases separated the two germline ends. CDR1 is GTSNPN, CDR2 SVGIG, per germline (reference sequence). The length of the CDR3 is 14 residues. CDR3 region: CAWSVSSRGETQYF. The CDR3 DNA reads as TGTGCCTGGAGTGTATCGTCTAGAGGAGAGACCCAGTACTTC.

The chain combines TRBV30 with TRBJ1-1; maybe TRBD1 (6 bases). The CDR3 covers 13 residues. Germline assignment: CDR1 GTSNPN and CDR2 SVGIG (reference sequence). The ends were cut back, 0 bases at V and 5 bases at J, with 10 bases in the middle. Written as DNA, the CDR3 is TGTGCCTGGAGTGTGTGGGGGCCGACTGAAGCTTTCTTT. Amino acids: CAWSVWGPTEAFF. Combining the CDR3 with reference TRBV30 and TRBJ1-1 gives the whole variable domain SQTIHQWPATLVQPVGSPLSLECTVEGTSNPNLYWYRQAAGRGLQLLFYSVGIGQISSEVPQNLSASRPQDRQFILSSKKLLLSDSGFYLCAWSVWGPTEAFFGQGTRLTVV.

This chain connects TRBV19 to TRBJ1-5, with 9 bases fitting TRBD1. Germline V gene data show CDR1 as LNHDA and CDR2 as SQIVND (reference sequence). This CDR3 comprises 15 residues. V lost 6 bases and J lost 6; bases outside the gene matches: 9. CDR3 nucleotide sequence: TGTGCCAGTAGATCGGGGACAGGGATGTTTCAGCCCCAGCATTTT. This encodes CASRSGTGMFQPQHF.

The CDR3 spells CASSKEEAGGDQPQHF. The CDR3 coding sequence is TGTGCCAGCAGCAAAGAAGAAGCAGGGGGCGATCAGCCCCAGCATTTT. The chain has TRBV21-1 and TRBJ1-5; the table's D call, TRBD1, was not checked against the DNA. TRBV21-1 is termed a pseudogene. The CDR3 loop spans 16 amino acids.

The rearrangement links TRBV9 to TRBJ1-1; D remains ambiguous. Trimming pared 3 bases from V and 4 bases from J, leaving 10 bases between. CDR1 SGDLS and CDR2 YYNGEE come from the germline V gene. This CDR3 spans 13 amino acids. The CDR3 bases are TGTGCCAGCAGCGCCGCTGGCGGCACTGAAGCTTTCTTT. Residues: CASSAAGGTEAFF.

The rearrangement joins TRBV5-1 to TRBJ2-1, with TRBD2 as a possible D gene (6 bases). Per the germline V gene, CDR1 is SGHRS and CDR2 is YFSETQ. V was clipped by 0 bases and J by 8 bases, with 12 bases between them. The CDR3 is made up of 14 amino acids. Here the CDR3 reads CASSLGTSSDEQFF. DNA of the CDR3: TGCGCCAGCAGCTTGGGTACTAGCTCGGATGAGCAGTTCTTC.

The CDR3 region is CASSLGRTGGVYEQYF. CDR3 DNA sequence: TGCGCCAGCAGCTTGGGGCGGACAGGGGGCGTCTACGAGCAGTACTTC. V usage is TRBV5-1 and J usage is TRBJ2-7, with 11 bases matching TRBD1. V lost 0 bases to trimming and J lost 3 bases; unmatched junction nucleotides: 5. CDR3 length: 16 residues. Germline lookup yields CDR1 SGHRS and CDR2 YFSETQ.

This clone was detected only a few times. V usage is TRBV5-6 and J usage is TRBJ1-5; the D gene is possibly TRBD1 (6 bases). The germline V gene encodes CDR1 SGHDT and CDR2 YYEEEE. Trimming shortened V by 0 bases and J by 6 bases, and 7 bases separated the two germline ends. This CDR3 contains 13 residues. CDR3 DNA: TGTGCCAGCAGCTTGGACAGGGTTCAGCCCCAGCATTTT. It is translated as CASSLDRVQPQHF.